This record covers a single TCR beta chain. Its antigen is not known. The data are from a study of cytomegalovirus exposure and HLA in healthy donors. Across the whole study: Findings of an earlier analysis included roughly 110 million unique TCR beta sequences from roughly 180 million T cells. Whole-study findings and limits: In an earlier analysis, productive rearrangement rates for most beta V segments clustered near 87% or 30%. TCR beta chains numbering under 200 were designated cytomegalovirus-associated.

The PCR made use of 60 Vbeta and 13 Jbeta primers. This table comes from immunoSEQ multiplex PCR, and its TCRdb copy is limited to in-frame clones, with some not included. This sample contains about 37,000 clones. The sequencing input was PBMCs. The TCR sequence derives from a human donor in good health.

CDR3 nucleotides: TGTGCCAGCAGGTCCGGTCTCGCCAATCAGCCCCAGCATTTT. It translates to CASRSGLANQPQHF. V is TRBV2 and J is TRBJ1-5; no clear D gene. The V and J ends lost 6 bases and 3 bases respectively, with 12 bases between them. Germline CDR1 is SNHLY and CDR2 is FYNNEI. The CDR3 runs to 14 residues.